These T cell receptor beta chains were read from a single sample in a study of T-cell memory formation after mild COVID-19. From the 5' RACE reads, TCRdb called clonotypes with MiXCR, one entry per CDR3 protein. The profile covers roughly 170,000 distinct CDR3 sequences, with less than 20% appearing a single time and around 3.9% taken by the ten largest. Sequenced input: PBMCs or a T cell subset sorted from them (not recorded which). Receptors were obtained from a man in his late teens or twenties who had mild COVID-19 (a few samples of this study predate the infection). Cell type and time point are not known. Each CDR3 is given without its conserved first and last residue.

V	J	CDR3
TRBV18	TRBJ2-2	ASSPRTLTGELF
TRBV5-4	TRBJ2-3	ASRAGGDTDTQY
TRBV7-2	TRBJ2-7	ASSLEGTSATSEQY
TRBV7-6	TRBJ2-1	ASSPQSLANEQF
TRBV5-1	TRBJ2-1	ASGEGGSYNEQF
TRBV20-1	TRBJ2-5	SAQRAWDRILETQY
TRBV9	TRBJ2-5	ASSVAGHETQY
TRBV28	TRBJ2-1	ASYSTSGIDNEQF
TRBV2	TRBJ2-3	ASSYTDTQY
TRBV5-1	TRBJ2-1	ASRETGTGVNEQF
TRBV5-1	TRBJ1-5	ASSSGENQPQH
TRBV7-2	TRBJ1-5	ASSKYRGTSNQPQH
TRBV6-6	TRBJ1-2	ASSYGQEANYGYT
TRBV2	TRBJ2-7	ASGEEGRQY
TRBV7-7	TRBJ2-7	ASSPRTGGSYEQY
TRBV4-2	TRBJ1-1	ASSLGVDTEAF
TRBV2	TRBJ2-3	ASRRLDDTQY
TRBV5-1	TRBJ1-4	ASSLVSATNEKLF
TRBV7-9	TRBJ1-1	ASSLAQDEAF
TRBV7-2	TRBJ1-6	ASSLGASGGNSPLH
TRBV5-1	TRBJ2-3	ASTSGGAGDTQY
TRBV7-2	TRBJ2-5	SSSSVSSQIEETQY
TRBV7-7	TRBJ2-6	ASGEGGANVLT
TRBV18	TRBJ1-2	ASSPQQGLALSGYT
TRBV6-5	TRBJ2-7	ASSSRPGGLPHEQY
TRBV24-1	TRBJ2-5	ATSDPGQGGETQY
TRBV5-1	TRBJ1-1	ASSSGTGALNTEAF
TRBV20-1	TRBJ1-4	SARDSLNEKLF
TRBV18	TRBJ1-6	ATRGWDSPLH
TRBV29-1	TRBJ2-2	SVEEAMNTGELF
TRBV3-1	TRBJ1-1	ASSRLQTMNTEAF
TRBV4-1	TRBJ1-4	ASSQAAADNEKLF
TRBV20-1	TRBJ2-7	SARTIGGRRRLGEQY
TRBV29-1	TRBJ2-5	SVEMGVKETQY
TRBV6-2/TRBV6-3	TRBJ2-7	ASSYMVEQY
TRBV20-1	TRBJ2-7	SASFGGFYEQY
TRBV12-3/TRBV12-4	TRBJ2-2	ASRRDTGELF
TRBV24-1	TRBJ1-1	ATRNGGGTEAF
TRBV7-8	TRBJ2-7	ASSLGPLYEQY
TRBV2	TRBJ1-1	ASSEDQGPRAF
TRBV5-1	TRBJ2-5	ASSLVPGKEETQY
TRBV12-3/TRBV12-4	TRBJ2-5	ASSTPGLASDQETQY
TRBV3-1	TRBJ1-6	ASSQFENNSPLH
TRBV4-3	TRBJ1-5	ASSQVRNQPQH
TRBV24-1	TRBJ1-5	ATSDPLGGQEPQH
TRBV19	TRBJ2-3	ASSLRASLSGTDTQY
TRBV2	TRBJ2-1	ASSAAEYNEQF
TRBV9	TRBJ2-1	ASSEGGLAGVYNEQF